The present T cell receptor (beta chain) was sequenced within a study of shared clonotypes between healthy human individuals. Concerning this clone itself: Other nucleotide sequences in the sample specify the same CDR3.

V lost 3 bases, J lost 3 bases, and 11 bases lay in between. The CDR3 consists of 14 residues. The germline V gene has CDR1 KGHSH and CDR2 LQKENI. Assay used: immunoSEQ multiplex PCR; TCRdb lists only in-frame clones, some missing. Of some 2 million clones in the sample, 85% to 95% are singletons; the top ten hold more than 0.1%. The sequencing input was naive CD4+ T cells sorted from blood. Stated subset: CD45RA+ positively selected. The TCR was taken from a young man in good health. The chain employs TRBV18 and TRBJ1-1; D may be TRBD1 (5 bases). CDR3 sequence: CASSPRGLDTEAFF. For the CDR3, the DNA is TGTGCCAGCTCACCCCGGGGACTGGACACTGAAGCTTTCTTT.